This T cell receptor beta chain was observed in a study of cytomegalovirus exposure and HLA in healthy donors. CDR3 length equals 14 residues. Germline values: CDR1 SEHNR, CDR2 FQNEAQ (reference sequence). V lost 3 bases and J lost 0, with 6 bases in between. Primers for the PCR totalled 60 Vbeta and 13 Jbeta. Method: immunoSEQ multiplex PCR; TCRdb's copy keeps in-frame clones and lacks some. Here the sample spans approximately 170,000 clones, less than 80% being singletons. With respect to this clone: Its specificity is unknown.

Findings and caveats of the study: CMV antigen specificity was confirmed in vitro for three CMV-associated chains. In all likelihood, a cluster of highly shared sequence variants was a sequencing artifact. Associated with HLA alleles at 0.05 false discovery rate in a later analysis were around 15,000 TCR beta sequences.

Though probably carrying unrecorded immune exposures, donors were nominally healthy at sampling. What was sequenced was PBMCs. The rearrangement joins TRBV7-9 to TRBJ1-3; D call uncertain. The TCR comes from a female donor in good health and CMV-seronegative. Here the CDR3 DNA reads TGTGCCAGCAGCTTGCGGAGCTCTGGAAACACCATATATTTT. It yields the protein CASSLRSSGNTIYF.